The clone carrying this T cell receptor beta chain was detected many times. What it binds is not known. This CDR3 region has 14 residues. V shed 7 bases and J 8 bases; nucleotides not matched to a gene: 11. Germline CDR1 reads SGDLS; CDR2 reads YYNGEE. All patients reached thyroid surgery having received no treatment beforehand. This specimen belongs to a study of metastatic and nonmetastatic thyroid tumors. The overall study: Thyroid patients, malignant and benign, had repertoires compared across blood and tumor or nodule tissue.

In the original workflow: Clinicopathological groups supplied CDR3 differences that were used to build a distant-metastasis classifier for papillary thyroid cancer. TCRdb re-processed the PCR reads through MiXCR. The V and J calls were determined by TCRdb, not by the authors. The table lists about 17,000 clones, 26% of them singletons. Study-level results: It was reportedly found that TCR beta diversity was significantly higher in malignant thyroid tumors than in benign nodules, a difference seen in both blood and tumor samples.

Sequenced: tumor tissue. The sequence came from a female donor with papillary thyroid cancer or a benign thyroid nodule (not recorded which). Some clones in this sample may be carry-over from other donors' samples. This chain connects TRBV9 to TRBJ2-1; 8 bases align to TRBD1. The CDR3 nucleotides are TGTGCCAGCGGCCGGGACAGGTCGATCTATGAGCAGTTCTTC. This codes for CASGRDRSIYEQFF.